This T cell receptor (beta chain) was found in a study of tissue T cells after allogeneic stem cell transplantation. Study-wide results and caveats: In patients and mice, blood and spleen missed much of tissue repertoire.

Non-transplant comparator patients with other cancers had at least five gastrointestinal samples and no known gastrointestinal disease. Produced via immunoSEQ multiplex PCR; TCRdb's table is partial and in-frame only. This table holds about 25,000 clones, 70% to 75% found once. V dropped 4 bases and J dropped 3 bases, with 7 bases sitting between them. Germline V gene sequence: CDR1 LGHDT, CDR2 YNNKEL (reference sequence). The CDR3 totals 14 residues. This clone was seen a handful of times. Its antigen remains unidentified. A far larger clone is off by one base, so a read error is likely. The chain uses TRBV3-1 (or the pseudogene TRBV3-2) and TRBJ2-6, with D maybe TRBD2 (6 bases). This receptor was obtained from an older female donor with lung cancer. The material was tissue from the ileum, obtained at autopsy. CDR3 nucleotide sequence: TGTGCCAGCAGCCTGGGGGGTGGGGCCAACGTCCTGACTTTC. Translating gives CASSLGGGANVLTF.